The entry below describes one T cell receptor (beta chain). Assay used: immunoSEQ multiplex PCR; TCRdb lists only in-frame clones, some missing. The data show 200,000 to 250,000 clones, with nearly 90% seen just once and more than 10% held by the top ten. This CDR3 is built from 16 residues. The V gene lost 7 bases and the J gene lost 1 base, with 19 bases spanning the gap. Per the germline V gene, CDR1 is MNHEY and CDR2 is SMNVEV (reference sequence). This sample is drawn from a study of blood T cell repertoires in COVID-19. The sample comprised PBMCs or T cells enriched from blood (not recorded which). The origin of this receptor is a man aged 25-45 years who had recovered from COVID-19. V is TRBV27 and J is TRBJ1-2; possibly TRBD1 for D (5 bases). The CDR3 loop is CASNKNGQGFNYGYTF. The CDR3 DNA sequence: TGTGCCAGCAACAAAAACGGGCAGGGCTTTAACTATGGCTACACCTTC.